A selection of T cell receptor beta chains follows, all from one sample in a study of T-cell memory formation after mild COVID-19. TCRdb analysed the 5' RACE reads with MiXCR anew, one entry per CDR3 protein. The sample includes around 300,000 distinct CDR3 sequences, 12% to 15% of them seen just once. Sequences were obtained from PBMCs or a T cell subset sorted from them (not recorded which). The receptors stem from a man younger than 35 who had mild COVID-19 (a few samples of this study predate the infection). Cell type and time point are not known. Each CDR3 is given with its conserved first and last residue. D genes are given only for firm matches. Not all rows give a size; the values are once, few, many and, for expanded clones, a class.

d_call | j_call | clone_size | v_call | cdr3_aa | cdr3_nt
- | TRBJ1-6 | few | TRBV28 | CASSTSKSDPLMGYNSPLHF | TGTGCCAGCAGTACAAGTAAATCGGACCCCCTTATGGGCTATAATTCACCCCTCCACTTT
- | TRBJ1-1 | many | TRBV7-2 | CASSSGMNTEAFF | TGCGCCAGCAGCTCCGGGATGAACACTGAAGCTTTCTTT
- | TRBJ1-1 | few | TRBV7-9 | CASSHQNTEAFF | TGTGCCAGCAGCCACCAGAACACTGAAGCTTTCTTT
TRBD2 | TRBJ2-1 | - | TRBV7-3 | CASSSGLVGNEQFF | TGTGCCAGCAGCTCAGGACTAGTAGGCAATGAGCAGTTCTTC
- | TRBJ1-5 | - | TRBV7-2 | CASTPWDGNQPQHF | TGTGCCAGCACCCCTTGGGACGGAAATCAGCCCCAGCATTTT
- | TRBJ2-5 | - | TRBV11-1 | CASSSFDRTQETQYF | TGTGCCAGCAGCTCCTTCGACAGAACACAAGAGACCCAGTACTTC
- | TRBJ1-5 | - | TRBV12-3/TRBV12-4 | CASSFSGGSNQPQHF | TGTGCCAGCAGTTTCAGCGGAGGGTCCAATCAGCCCCAGCATTTT
- | TRBJ1-6 | few | TRBV7-9 | CASSLAGDESPLHF | TGTGCCAGCAGCTTAGCGGGGGATGAGTCACCCCTCCACTTT
- | TRBJ2-1 | - | TRBV29-1 | CSVEFRWEQFF | TGCAGCGTTGAGTTTCGTTGGGAGCAGTTCTTC
- | TRBJ2-6 | - | TRBV5-1 | CASTGENSGANVLTF | TGCGCCAGCACAGGGGAAAACTCTGGGGCCAACGTCCTGACTTTC
- | TRBJ2-1 | - | TRBV20-1 | CSAPTPPRGPNEQFF | TGCAGTGCCCCAACCCCTCCTCGGGGCCCCAATGAGCAGTTCTTC
TRBD1 | TRBJ2-3 | many | TRBV5-1 | CASSLNRGGTDTQYF | TGCGCCAGCAGCTTGAACAGGGGAGGCACAGATACGCAGTATTTT
- | TRBJ1-5 | few | TRBV12-3/TRBV12-4 | CASSLIVTGRNQPQHF | TGTGCCAGCAGTTTAATCGTTACAGGGCGCAATCAGCCCCAGCATTTT
- | TRBJ2-5 | - | TRBV6-5 | CAARLGRSETQYF | TGTGCCGCACGACTGGGGAGATCAGAGACCCAGTACTTC
TRBD2 | TRBJ2-1 | few | TRBV12-3/TRBV12-4 | CASSYAGVDEQFF | TGTGCCAGCAGTTACGCGGGGGTCGATGAGCAGTTCTTC
TRBD2 | TRBJ2-1 | few | TRBV6-2/TRBV6-3 | CASSSSYRLAGSTYNEQFF | TGTGCCAGCAGTTCTTCCTATCGACTAGCGGGGTCAACCTACAATGAGCAGTTCTTC